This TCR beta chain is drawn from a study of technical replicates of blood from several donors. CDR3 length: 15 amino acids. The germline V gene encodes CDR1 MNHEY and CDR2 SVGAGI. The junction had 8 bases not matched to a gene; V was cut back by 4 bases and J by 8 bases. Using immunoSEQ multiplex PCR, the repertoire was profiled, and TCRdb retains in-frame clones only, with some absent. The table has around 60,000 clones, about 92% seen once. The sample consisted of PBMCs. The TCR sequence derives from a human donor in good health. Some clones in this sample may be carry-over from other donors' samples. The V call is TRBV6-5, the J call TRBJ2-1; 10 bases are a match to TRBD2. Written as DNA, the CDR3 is TGTGCCAGCAGTTCCTCTAGCGGGGGAGTCGATGAGCAGTTCTTC. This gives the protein CASSSSSGGVDEQFF.